Listed below are T cell receptor beta chains from one sample, sequenced in a study of T cells after yellow fever vaccination. A single record per CDR3 protein comes from TCRdb applying MiXCR to the 5' RACE reads. The sample includes 300,000 to 450,000 distinct CDR3 sequences, roughly 8% of them seen just once. Sample: PBMCs, taken around 45 days after the first yellow fever vaccination. These receptors came from a young man who received the YFV17D yellow fever vaccine. Each CDR3 is given with its conserved first and last residue. Each record gives: V gene, clone size, D gene, J gene, CDR3 length, CDR3 DNA, CDR3 protein. The D gene is left open where the match is weak. Expanded clones get a size class; other rows say once, few or many, or leave the size out.

V gene: TRBV5-4
clone size: .
D gene: .
J gene: TRBJ2-5
CDR3 length: 14
CDR3 DNA: TGTGCCAGCAGTGATATACTAGGTCAAGAGACCCAGTACTTC
CDR3 protein: CASSDILGQETQYF

V gene: TRBV5-6
clone size: many
D gene: TRBD2
J gene: TRBJ2-1
CDR3 length: 12
CDR3 DNA: TGTGCCAGCAGCCTCAACCGGGACTACCAGTTCTTC
CDR3 protein: CASSLNRDYQFF

V gene: TRBV5-1
clone size: .
D gene: TRBD1
J gene: TRBJ2-2
CDR3 length: 13
CDR3 DNA: TGCGCCAGCAGCCGGACAGGGACCGGGGAGCTGTTTTTT
CDR3 protein: CASSRTGTGELFF

V gene: TRBV12-3/TRBV12-4
clone size: .
D gene: .
J gene: TRBJ2-7
CDR3 length: 15
CDR3 DNA: TGTGCCAGCAGTGGACGCGCCGAGGGCTCCTACGAGCAGTACTTC
CDR3 protein: CASSGRAEGSYEQYF

V gene: TRBV19
clone size: .
D gene: TRBD1
J gene: TRBJ1-2
CDR3 length: 13
CDR3 DNA: TGTGCCAGGGCGGACAGGACTAACTATGGCTACACCTTC
CDR3 protein: CARADRTNYGYTF

V gene: TRBV6-1
clone size: .
D gene: .
J gene: TRBJ1-6
CDR3 length: 15
CDR3 DNA: TGTGCCAGCAGGGTCTCGGCAGGGAATAATTCACCCCTCCACTTT
CDR3 protein: CASRVSAGNNSPLHF

V gene: TRBV5-1
clone size: .
D gene: .
J gene: TRBJ2-2
CDR3 length: 13
CDR3 DNA: TGCGCCAGCAGCCCATGGGGTGCCGGGGAGCAGTTTTTT
CDR3 protein: CASSPWGAGEQFF

V gene: TRBV11-1
clone size: few
D gene: .
J gene: TRBJ2-4
CDR3 length: 15
CDR3 DNA: TGTGCCAGCAGCTCGGAGGGTGAGCCCAAAAACATTCAGTACTTC
CDR3 protein: CASSSEGEPKNIQYF

V gene: TRBV5-6
clone size: many
D gene: .
J gene: TRBJ2-1
CDR3 length: 15
CDR3 DNA: TGTGCCAGCAGCTTGAACCAGGGAAGGTACAATGAGCAGTTCTTC
CDR3 protein: CASSLNQGRYNEQFF

V gene: TRBV6-1
clone size: few
D gene: .
J gene: TRBJ1-1
CDR3 length: 13
CDR3 DNA: TGTGCCACCCAGGCAGGGCTGGGCACTGAAGCTTTCTTT
CDR3 protein: CATQAGLGTEAFF

V gene: TRBV6-6
clone size: .
D gene: .
J gene: TRBJ2-5
CDR3 length: 13
CDR3 DNA: TGTGCCAGCAGTCCTCTTGAACAAGAGACCCAGTACTTC
CDR3 protein: CASSPLEQETQYF

V gene: TRBV19
clone size: .
D gene: TRBD1
J gene: TRBJ1-5
CDR3 length: 15
CDR3 DNA: TGTGCCAGTACCCCAGGACAGGTCCTCAATCAGCCCCAGCATTTT
CDR3 protein: CASTPGQVLNQPQHF

V gene: TRBV6-5
clone size: few
D gene: TRBD1
J gene: TRBJ1-3
CDR3 length: 14
CDR3 DNA: TGTGCCAGCAGTTACGGGACAGGGAGAAACACCATATATTTT
CDR3 protein: CASSYGTGRNTIYF

V gene: TRBV7-2
clone size: .
D gene: .
J gene: TRBJ1-5
CDR3 length: 13
CDR3 DNA: TGTGCCAGCAGCTTAGGAGAGCAGGGGACCCAGCATTTT
CDR3 protein: CASSLGEQGTQHF

V gene: TRBV11-2
clone size: .
D gene: .
J gene: TRBJ1-6
CDR3 length: 15
CDR3 DNA: TGTGCCAGCAGCTTCTATGGGACTTCCCATTCACCCCTCCACTTT
CDR3 protein: CASSFYGTSHSPLHF

V gene: TRBV29-1
clone size: few
D gene: TRBD1
J gene: TRBJ1-2
CDR3 length: 14
CDR3 DNA: TGCAGCGTTGAAGATGGACAGGTCAAAGGGGGCTACACCTTC
CDR3 protein: CSVEDGQVKGGYTF

V gene: TRBV20-1
clone size: many
D gene: .
J gene: TRBJ2-7
CDR3 length: 11
CDR3 DNA: TGCAGTGCTAGACAGGGTTACGAGCAGTACTTC
CDR3 protein: CSARQGYEQYF

V gene: TRBV19
clone size: .
D gene: .
J gene: TRBJ2-2
CDR3 length: 13
CDR3 DNA: TGTGCCAGTAGTATGATCAACGCCGGGGAGCTGTTTTTT
CDR3 protein: CASSMINAGELFF

V gene: TRBV4-1
clone size: .
D gene: .
J gene: TRBJ2-5
CDR3 length: 16
CDR3 DNA: TGCGCCAGCAGCCCGCGCAGGACTGGGGGGTCGGTGTCCCAGTACTTC
CDR3 protein: CASSPRRTGGSVSQYF

V gene: TRBV19
clone size: many
D gene: .
J gene: TRBJ2-2
CDR3 length: 12
CDR3 DNA: TGTGCCAGTAGTAGAGTAACCGGGGAGCTGTTTTTT
CDR3 protein: CASSRVTGELFF

V gene: TRBV20-1
clone size: .
D gene: TRBD2
J gene: TRBJ2-1
CDR3 length: 17
CDR3 DNA: TGCAGTGCTGTGGACCCCATCGGGGGGTCGTCCTACAATGAGCAGTTCTTC
CDR3 protein: CSAVDPIGGSSYNEQFF

V gene: TRBV7-2
clone size: .
D gene: .
J gene: TRBJ2-1
CDR3 length: 14
CDR3 DNA: TGTGCCAGCAGCTTATCACGGATCGATAATGAGCAGTTCTTC
CDR3 protein: CASSLSRIDNEQFF

V gene: TRBV7-2
clone size: .
D gene: .
J gene: TRBJ1-2
CDR3 length: 12
CDR3 DNA: TGTGCCAGCAGTACCGGATATCGCGGCTACACCTTC
CDR3 protein: CASSTGYRGYTF

V gene: TRBV5-5
clone size: .
D gene: .
J gene: TRBJ2-5
CDR3 length: 15
CDR3 DNA: TGTGCCAGCAGCTCGGGGGCCCCCTGCCAAGAGACCCAGTACTTC
CDR3 protein: CASSSGAPCQETQYF

V gene: TRBV6-5
clone size: few
D gene: .
J gene: TRBJ2-7
CDR3 length: 14
CDR3 DNA: TGTGCCAGCAGTTACTCTTCACTTTCCTACGAGCAGTACTTC
CDR3 protein: CASSYSSLSYEQYF

V gene: TRBV28
clone size: .
D gene: TRBD2
J gene: TRBJ2-3
CDR3 length: 16
CDR3 DNA: TGTGCCAGCAGTTTTAGCGGGGGGACTGGCACAGATACGCAGTATTTT
CDR3 protein: CASSFSGGTGTDTQYF

V gene: TRBV6-1
clone size: many
D gene: TRBD2
J gene: TRBJ2-3
CDR3 length: 14
CDR3 DNA: TGTGCCAGCAGTCGACTAGCAGGCACAGATACGCAGTATTTT
CDR3 protein: CASSRLAGTDTQYF

V gene: TRBV20-1
clone size: few
D gene: .
J gene: TRBJ2-5
CDR3 length: 11
CDR3 DNA: TGCAGTGCCCAGAGGGGGGAGACCCAGTACTTC
CDR3 protein: CSAQRGETQYF

V gene: TRBV3-1
clone size: .
D gene: TRBD2
J gene: TRBJ2-4
CDR3 length: 15
CDR3 DNA: TGTGCCAGCAGCCACCTAGCGGGGGCCAAAAACATTCAGTACTTC
CDR3 protein: CASSHLAGAKNIQYF

V gene: TRBV15
clone size: few
D gene: .
J gene: TRBJ1-6
CDR3 length: 14
CDR3 DNA: TGTGCCACCAGCCGCCGGCCCCATAATTCACCCCTCCACTTT
CDR3 protein: CATSRRPHNSPLHF

V gene: TRBV5-1
clone size: few
D gene: .
J gene: TRBJ2-2
CDR3 length: 16
CDR3 DNA: TGCGCCAGCAGCTTGATCCCAGGGGCAAGCACCGGGGAGCTGTTTTTT
CDR3 protein: CASSLIPGASTGELFF

V gene: TRBV3-1
clone size: .
D gene: TRBD2
J gene: TRBJ2-3
CDR3 length: 17
CDR3 DNA: TGTGCCAGCAGCCAAGATTCGGCGGGGGGATACACAGATACGCAGTATTTT
CDR3 protein: CASSQDSAGGYTDTQYF

V gene: TRBV18
clone size: .
D gene: TRBD2
J gene: TRBJ2-1
CDR3 length: 17
CDR3 DNA: TGTGCCAGCTCACCACTTGACCAGAGACTAGCAAATTACGAGCAGTTCTTC
CDR3 protein: CASSPLDQRLANYEQFF

V gene: TRBV6-2/TRBV6-3
clone size: few
D gene: .
J gene: TRBJ2-5
CDR3 length: 12
CDR3 DNA: TGTGCCAGCAGTTACGTTACATTAGAAAAGTACTTC
CDR3 protein: CASSYVTLEKYF

V gene: TRBV4-2
clone size: few
D gene: TRBD1
J gene: TRBJ1-3
CDR3 length: 17
CDR3 DNA: TGTGCCAGCAGCCAAGCGGACAGGGAGGGGTCTGGAAACACCATATATTTT
CDR3 protein: CASSQADREGSGNTIYF

V gene: TRBV20-1
clone size: .
D gene: .
J gene: TRBJ2-1
CDR3 length: 13
CDR3 DNA: TGCAGTGCTAGAGTGCTGGGACTTAATGAGCAGTTCTTC
CDR3 protein: CSARVLGLNEQFF

V gene: TRBV20-1
clone size: few
D gene: .
J gene: TRBJ2-7
CDR3 length: 14
CDR3 DNA: TGCAGTGCCCAGCCTCTCGGGGCCTCAGGCGAGCAGTACTTC
CDR3 protein: CSAQPLGASGEQYF

V gene: TRBV6-1
clone size: few
D gene: .
J gene: TRBJ2-1
CDR3 length: 15
CDR3 DNA: TGTGCCAGCAGTCGGGACCCTGTATCTTACAATGAGCAGTTCTTC
CDR3 protein: CASSRDPVSYNEQFF

V gene: TRBV6-4
clone size: .
D gene: TRBD2
J gene: TRBJ2-6
CDR3 length: 20
CDR3 DNA: TGTGCCAGCAGTGACCCCCAGGCTAGCGGGGGCCCCTCTGGGGCCAACGTCCTGACTTTC
CDR3 protein: CASSDPQASGGPSGANVLTF

V gene: TRBV2
clone size: .
D gene: TRBD2
J gene: TRBJ2-1
CDR3 length: 15
CDR3 DNA: TGTGCCAGCAGTGAACTTGGGGGGGATTACAATGAGCAGTTCTTC
CDR3 protein: CASSELGGDYNEQFF

V gene: TRBV19
clone size: once
D gene: .
J gene: TRBJ1-1
CDR3 length: 17
CDR3 DNA: TGTGCCAGTAGTCAAAATCAACAGGGACTGGGCGGAACTGAAGCTTTCTTT
CDR3 protein: CASSQNQQGLGGTEAFF

V gene: TRBV12-3/TRBV12-4
clone size: .
D gene: .
J gene: TRBJ1-4
CDR3 length: 14
CDR3 DNA: TGTGCCAGCAGCCGGGGGGCGGGGAATGAAAAACTGTTTTTT
CDR3 protein: CASSRGAGNEKLFF

V gene: TRBV12-3/TRBV12-4
clone size: .
D gene: .
J gene: TRBJ2-7
CDR3 length: 16
CDR3 DNA: TGTGCCAGCAGTTTAGCTCCAGGGTTCCAGGGGTACGAGCAGTACTTC
CDR3 protein: CASSLAPGFQGYEQYF

V gene: TRBV7-2
clone size: .
D gene: TRBD2
J gene: TRBJ2-7
CDR3 length: 15
CDR3 DNA: TGTGCCAGCAGCCCCCGTGGGGGGGAAGCCTACGAGCAGTACTTC
CDR3 protein: CASSPRGGEAYEQYF

V gene: TRBV5-1
clone size: few
D gene: .
J gene: TRBJ2-1
CDR3 length: 13
CDR3 DNA: TGCGCCAGCAGCTTGGGGGGCCCGCCGGAGCAGTTCTTC
CDR3 protein: CASSLGGPPEQFF

V gene: TRBV10-3
clone size: few
D gene: .
J gene: TRBJ2-3
CDR3 length: 15
CDR3 DNA: TGTGCCATCAGTGAGTCCGGCAGGAACACAGATACGCAGTATTTT
CDR3 protein: CAISESGRNTDTQYF

V gene: TRBV6-1
clone size: .
D gene: .
J gene: TRBJ2-7
CDR3 length: 14
CDR3 DNA: TGTGCCAGCAGTGAAGAACAGACCGATTACGAGCAGTACTTC
CDR3 protein: CASSEEQTDYEQYF

V gene: TRBV3-1
clone size: few
D gene: .
J gene: TRBJ1-2
CDR3 length: 15
CDR3 DNA: TGTGCCAGCAGCCAAGGAGATGGAGATCACTATGGCTACACCTTC
CDR3 protein: CASSQGDGDHYGYTF

V gene: TRBV5-1
clone size: .
D gene: TRBD2
J gene: TRBJ2-4
CDR3 length: 14
CDR3 DNA: TGCGCCAGCAGCTCGGGACTAGCGGGAAACATTCAGTACTTC
CDR3 protein: CASSSGLAGNIQYF